Shown below are 4 T cell receptor beta chains from a single sample sequenced in a study of blood T cell repertoires in COVID-19. Produced via immunoSEQ multiplex PCR; TCRdb's table is partial and in-frame only. The sample carries 150,000 to 160,000 clones, roughly four fifths recorded once. Source material: peripheral blood. These receptors came from a woman aged 55-70 years with acute or convalescent COVID-19.

This chain uses TRBV5-5 with TRBJ2-5, with TRBD1 matching 7 bases. The CDR3 is made up of 15 amino acids. V was pared by 1 base and J by 5 bases, with 8 bases of the junction left unmatched. Germline V gene sequence: CDR1 SGHKS, CDR2 YYEKEE (reference sequence). The CDR3 sequence: CASSLSTGRSETQYF. CDR3 nucleotide sequence: TGTGCCAGCAGCTTGTCGACAGGGCGGTCGGAGACCCAGTACTTC.

The J gene is TRBJ1-5, the V gene TRBV30, with TRBD1 matching over 7 bases. V lost 3 bases and J lost 4; bases outside the gene matches: 3. CDR3 length: 13 residues. Germline-derived CDR1 and CDR2 are GTSNPN and SVGIG (reference sequence). The CDR3 coding sequence is TGTGCCTGGAGCAGGGGGGCTAATCAGCCCCAGCATTTT. This translates into CAWSRGANQPQHF. Full variable domain (remainder filled in from reference TRBV30 and TRBJ1-5): SQTIHQWPATLVQPVGSPLSLECTVEGTSNPNLYWYRQAAGRGLQLLFYSVGIGQISSEVPQNLSASRPQDRQFILSSKKLLLSDSGFYLCAWSRGANQPQHFGDGTRLSIL.

The genes are TRBV2 and TRBJ1-1, with D maybe TRBD1 (6 bases). The germline CDR1 and CDR2 sequences are SNHLY and FYNNEI. CDR3 length: 14 amino acids. V dropped 4 bases and J dropped 6 bases, with 15 bases sitting between them. CDR3: CASSVQGIYAEAFF. The CDR3 region has the DNA TGTGCCAGCAGTGTCCAGGGGATATACGCTGAAGCTTTCTTT.

V usage is TRBV27 and J usage is TRBJ1-5; perhaps TRBD1 as D (6 bases). This CDR3 contains 15 residues. The ends were cut back, 6 bases at V and 1 base at J, with 13 bases in the middle. Germline V gene data show CDR1 as MNHEY and CDR2 as SMNVEV (reference sequence). This CDR3 reads CASRPGVVSNQPQHF. In DNA, the CDR3 is TGTGCCAGCAGACCAGGGGTAGTAAGCAATCAGCCCCAGCATTTT.